Sequencing of this T cell receptor (beta chain) was carried out in a study of T cells after yellow fever vaccination. Overall study: Preparing low-cell-number fractions relied on SMART-Seq v4 Ultra Low Input. General study points: Clones from primary vaccination mostly reappeared after the booster (approximately 95% CD4, approximately 86% CD8). On re-exposure, the response was weaker but peaked faster, at day 5 versus 15.

This clonotype was picked up a small number of times. Its antigen is currently unknown. There are 13 residues in the CDR3. The V and J ends lost 8 bases and 6 bases, in that order; junction bases with no gene match: 3. Germline CDR1 reads SGHVS; CDR2 reads FQNEAQ. Universal primer sites and UMIs were introduced during 5'RACE template-switching synthesis of TCR cDNA. TCRdb called the 5' RACE reads again in MiXCR, with one record for every CDR3 protein. This repertoire shows 110,000 to 150,000 distinct CDR3 sequences, approximately 6.6% found once; its top ten account for under 0.7%. This specimen was CD4+ T cells sorted from PBMCs, taken 10 days after the yellow fever booster vaccination. This clonotype was sampled from a man between 25 and 39 years old who received the YFV17D yellow fever vaccine. The chain carries TRBV7-8 and TRBJ2-2, with 10 bases aligning to TRBD2. For the CDR3, the DNA is TGTGCCAGCGGGACTAGCGTACCCGGGGAGCTGTTTTTT. Its protein is CASGTSVPGELFF. Full variable domain (outside the CDR3, taken from reference TRBV7-8 and TRBJ2-2): GAGVSQSPRYKVAKRGQDVALRCDPISGHVSLFWYQQALGQGPEFLTYFQNEAQLDKSGLPSDRFFAERPEGSVSTLKIQRTQQEDSAVYLCASGTSVPGELFFGEGSRLTVL.